This T cell receptor (beta chain) emerged from a study of breast tumors, draining lymph nodes, adjacent tissues. Axillary draining lymph nodes of breast cancer patients supplied the node samples. This clonotype was seen only a few times. TCRdb analysed the multiplex PCR reads with MiXCR anew, one entry per CDR3 protein. In the table there are under 150,000 distinct CDR3 sequences, 20% to 25% of which are singletons. J gave up 1 base and V 6 bases, and 3 bases lay outside the gene matches. This CDR3 region has 15 residues. CDR1 is MNHEY, CDR2 SMNVEV, per germline (reference sequence). The rearrangement joins TRBV27 to TRBJ2-2, with 9 bases that match TRBD2. The source is a female donor with breast cancer. Some clones in this sample may be carry-over from other donors' samples. Sequencing input: axillary lymph node tissue. For the CDR3, the DNA is TGTGCCAGCAGGGGCGGGAGGGTGAACACCGGGGAGCTGTTTTTT. Encoded protein: CASRGGRVNTGELFF.